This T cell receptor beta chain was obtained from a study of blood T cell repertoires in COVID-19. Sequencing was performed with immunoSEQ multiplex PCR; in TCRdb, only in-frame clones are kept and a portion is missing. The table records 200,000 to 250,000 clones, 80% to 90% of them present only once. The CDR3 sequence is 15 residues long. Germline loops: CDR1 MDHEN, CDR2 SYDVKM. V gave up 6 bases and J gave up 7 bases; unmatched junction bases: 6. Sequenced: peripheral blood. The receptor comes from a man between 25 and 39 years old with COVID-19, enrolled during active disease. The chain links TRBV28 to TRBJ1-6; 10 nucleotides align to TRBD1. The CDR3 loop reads CASRRQGAGNSPLHF. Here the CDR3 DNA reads TGTGCCAGCAGGCGACAGGGGGCAGGGAATTCACCCCTCCACTTT.